This T cell receptor beta chain is from a study of tumor-infiltrating lymphocytes in localized non-small cell lung cancer. Study-level points and caveats: Different pieces of the same tissue went to different assays, confounding technical variation with intratumor heterogeneity.

Germline CDR1 SEHNR, CDR2 FQNEAQ (reference sequence). This CDR3 has 13 amino acids. Trimming left V 1 base short and J 10 bases short, with 11 bases between. Turning to this clone: Its antigen is unknown.

Data came from immunoSEQ multiplex PCR; TCRdb stores just in-frame clones and leaves some out. In the table there are about 16,000 clones, around 85% of which are singletons. Sequenced sample: lung tumor tissue. V gene TRBV7-9 combines with J gene TRBJ1-3, with no clear D. The TCR was taken from a human donor with non-small cell lung cancer. Here the CDR3 reads CASSLDGSGTIYF. The CDR3 DNA is TGTGCCAGCAGCTTAGACGGCTCTGGGACCATATATTTT.